This T cell receptor (beta chain) comes out of a study of blood T cell repertoires in COVID-19. Study details: COVID-19 samples from acute and convalescent phases originated in the United States, Italy and Spain. From T cells, B-cell-depleted T cells, or PBMCs came the material, which was cDNA or gDNA.

Between the trimmed V and J ends, which lost 2 bases and 1 base, there was a span of 9 bases. This CDR3 spans 15 amino acids. CDR1 is MNHNS, CDR2 SASEGT, per germline. Original processing methods: Nucleated cell number was recorded as an estimate derived from reference gene primer amplification. The method was immunoSEQ multiplex PCR; TCRdb's version includes in-frame clones alone and lacks a portion of them. That table furnishes V, J and clone size, whereas the DNA furnished D and trimming. The sample holds about 150,000 clones, 65% to 80% seen once. This TCR was recovered from a man aged 55-75 years with acute or convalescent COVID-19. The rearrangement joins TRBV6-1 to TRBJ2-1; a possible D gene is TRBD2 (5 bases). Sequencing was carried out using peripheral blood. The CDR3 spells CASSERRRSYNEQFF. The CDR3 nucleotides read TGTGCCAGCAGTGAAAGGAGGCGGTCCTACAATGAGCAGTTCTTC.